The rows below give T cell receptor beta chains drawn from one sample of a study of blood T cell repertoires in COVID-19. Clones were read by immunoSEQ multiplex PCR, and TCRdb kept only the in-frame ones, dropping some. The table includes over 200,000 clones, over 80% detected once. Sequenced material: PBMCs or T cells enriched from blood (not recorded which). These receptors originate from a woman aged 30 to 39 who had been exposed to COVID-19. The CDR3 runs from the conserved cysteine through the conserved F or W. Each record gives: CDR3 protein, CDR3 DNA, J gene, D gene, V gene, CDR3 length, clone size. D genes are given only for firm matches. The size entry is marked missing in some rows and otherwise reads once, few, many or a size class.

CASSPIGRTNTEAFF	TGTGCCAGCTCACCAATTGGGCGAACTAACACTGAAGCTTTCTTT	TRBJ1-1	.	TRBV18	15	.
CASSTRDRASPLHF	TGTGCCAGCAGCACCCGTGACAGGGCTTCACCCCTCCACTTT	TRBJ1-6	TRBD1	TRBV5-4	14	.
CASSGSGDDYEQYF	TGTGCCAGCAGCGGTAGCGGGGACGACTACGAGCAGTACTTC	TRBJ2-7	TRBD2	TRBV7-9	14	once
CASSLVQGSYEQYF	TGCGCCAGCAGCTTGGTTCAGGGGTCCTACGAGCAGTACTTC	TRBJ2-7	.	TRBV5-1	14	.
CASSLAPGQMNTEAFF	TGTGCCAGCAGCTTAGCCCCGGGACAGATGAACACTGAAGCTTTCTTT	TRBJ1-1	TRBD1	TRBV13	16	.
CASSYTGQSSYEQYF	TGTGCCAGCAGTTATACGGGACAGAGCTCCTACGAGCAGTACTTC	TRBJ2-7	TRBD1	TRBV6-5	15	.
CASGFRSVNTEAFF	TGTGCTAGTGGTTTCAGGTCAGTGAACACTGAAGCTTTCTTT	TRBJ1-1	.	TRBV12-5	14	.
CASSMVAGERDTQYF	TGTGCCAGTAGTATGGTAGCGGGAGAGAGGGATACGCAGTATTTT	TRBJ2-3	TRBD2	TRBV19	15	.
CASSSLGGRGQQPQHF	TGTGCCAGCAGCTCCCTAGGGGGCAGGGGGCAACAGCCCCAGCATTTT	TRBJ1-5	TRBD1	TRBV7-9	16	.
CASSSFGRDIQYF	TGCGCCAGCAGCTCCTTCGGTCGAGACATTCAGTACTTC	TRBJ2-4	.	TRBV5-1	13	.
CASSVTGGWGNTIYF	TGTGCCAGCAGTGTGACAGGGGGATGGGGAAACACCATATATTTT	TRBJ1-3	TRBD1	TRBV2	15	once
CASSSSGRAWNEQFF	TGTGCCAGCAGCTCTAGCGGGAGGGCCTGGAATGAGCAGTTCTTC	TRBJ2-1	TRBD2	TRBV5-6	15	.
CASGGLAGYNEQFF	TGTGCCAGCGGGGGACTAGCGGGGTACAATGAGCAGTTCTTC	TRBJ2-1	TRBD2	TRBV6-5	14	.